This is a list of T cell receptor beta chains from one sample in a study of T cell responses to AZD1222 COVID-19 vaccine. Measured with immunoSEQ multiplex PCR; TCRdb has only the in-frame clones, and not every one. The table lists roughly 120,000 clones, roughly four fifths of them singletons, with around 4.6% in the top ten. The sample here was peripheral blood, taken on day 0 of AZD1222 vaccination. All receptors derive from an adult in good health. CDR3s include the opening cysteine and the closing phenylalanine or tryptophan. Fields, in order: D gene, clone size, J gene, V gene, CDR3 DNA, CDR3 protein. The D gene is left open where the match is weak. Only some rows state a clone size, as once, few, many or a class for expanded clones.

d_call: TRBD2
clone_size: NA
j_call: TRBJ2-5
v_call: TRBV19
cdr3_nt: TGTGCCAGTAGGTCTAGCGGGGCTACCAACCAAGAGACCCAGTACTTC
cdr3_aa: CASRSSGATNQETQYF

d_call: TRBD2
clone_size: few
j_call: TRBJ2-5
v_call: TRBV30
cdr3_nt: TGTGCCTGGACTAGGGCGGGGGGCGAGACCCAGTACTTC
cdr3_aa: CAWTRAGGETQYF

d_call: TRBD2
clone_size: NA
j_call: TRBJ2-1
v_call: TRBV2
cdr3_nt: TGTGCCAGCAGTCCTAGCGGGGGGATTTACAATGAGCAGTTCTTC
cdr3_aa: CASSPSGGIYNEQFF

d_call: NA
clone_size: NA
j_call: TRBJ1-3
v_call: TRBV28
cdr3_nt: TGTGCCAGCAGTTTATGGAGGGTTGGAAACACCATATATTTT
cdr3_aa: CASSLWRVGNTIYF

d_call: NA
clone_size: few
j_call: TRBJ1-1
v_call: TRBV18
cdr3_nt: TGTGCCAGCTCGGATTTCCAAGGGGCGAACACTGAAGCTTTCTTT
cdr3_aa: CASSDFQGANTEAFF

d_call: TRBD1
clone_size: once
j_call: TRBJ1-1
v_call: TRBV9
cdr3_nt: TGTGCCAGCAGCGGAAACCAGGGGGCCTTAACTGAAGCTTTCTTT
cdr3_aa: CASSGNQGALTEAFF

d_call: NA
clone_size: few
j_call: TRBJ2-3
v_call: TRBV19
cdr3_nt: TGTGCCAGCCTTCAGCACACAGATACGCAGTATTTT
cdr3_aa: CASLQHTDTQYF

d_call: TRBD1
clone_size: NA
j_call: TRBJ2-2
v_call: TRBV29-1
cdr3_nt: TGCAGCGCATGGACAGGGGGGTCCGGGGAGCTGTTTTTT
cdr3_aa: CSAWTGGSGELFF

d_call: NA
clone_size: NA
j_call: TRBJ1-2
v_call: TRBV13
cdr3_nt: TGTGCCAGCAGCTCTACAGGGAAGGAAGATGGCTACACCTTC
cdr3_aa: CASSSTGKEDGYTF

d_call: NA
clone_size: NA
j_call: TRBJ1-6
v_call: TRBV3-1/TRBV3-2
cdr3_nt: TGTGCCAGCAGCCCACAATTAGGGAACCATTCACCCCTCCACTTT
cdr3_aa: CASSPQLGNHSPLHF

d_call: NA
clone_size: NA
j_call: TRBJ1-5
v_call: TRBV6-2/TRBV6-3
cdr3_nt: TGTGCCAGCAGTTACGAGGCGCGACAGCCCCAGCATTTT
cdr3_aa: CASSYEARQPQHF

d_call: NA
clone_size: NA
j_call: TRBJ1-2
v_call: TRBV2
cdr3_nt: TGTGCCAGCAGACCCACCCTATTAGGGGACTATGGCTACACCTTC
cdr3_aa: CASRPTLLGDYGYTF

d_call: NA
clone_size: NA
j_call: TRBJ2-3
v_call: TRBV30
cdr3_nt: TGTGCCTGGAGGACAGCGAGCACAGATACGCAGTATTTT
cdr3_aa: CAWRTASTDTQYF

d_call: NA
clone_size: NA
j_call: TRBJ2-1
v_call: TRBV9
cdr3_nt: TGTGCCAGCAGCCAGCGGTGGGCCCTAGCCTACAATGAGCAGTTCTTC
cdr3_aa: CASSQRWALAYNEQFF

d_call: TRBD2
clone_size: NA
j_call: TRBJ2-1
v_call: TRBV5-4
cdr3_nt: TGTGCCAGCAGCCTGGGGACTAGCGGGTCCTACAATGAGCAGTTCTTC
cdr3_aa: CASSLGTSGSYNEQFF

d_call: TRBD2
clone_size: NA
j_call: TRBJ2-3
v_call: TRBV7-2
cdr3_nt: TGTGCCAGCAGCTACCCCATGGGTAGCGGGGGATCAGATACGCAGTATTTT
cdr3_aa: CASSYPMGSGGSDTQYF

d_call: NA
clone_size: NA
j_call: TRBJ1-1
v_call: TRBV6-5
cdr3_nt: TGTGCCAGCAGTTACAGCCCCAGACCCAACACTGAAGCTTTCTTT
cdr3_aa: CASSYSPRPNTEAFF

d_call: NA
clone_size: NA
j_call: TRBJ2-3
v_call: TRBV7-3
cdr3_nt: TGTGCCAGCAGCTTAAACCGGGGTCTGAGAGTCGATACGCAGTATTTT
cdr3_aa: CASSLNRGLRVDTQYF